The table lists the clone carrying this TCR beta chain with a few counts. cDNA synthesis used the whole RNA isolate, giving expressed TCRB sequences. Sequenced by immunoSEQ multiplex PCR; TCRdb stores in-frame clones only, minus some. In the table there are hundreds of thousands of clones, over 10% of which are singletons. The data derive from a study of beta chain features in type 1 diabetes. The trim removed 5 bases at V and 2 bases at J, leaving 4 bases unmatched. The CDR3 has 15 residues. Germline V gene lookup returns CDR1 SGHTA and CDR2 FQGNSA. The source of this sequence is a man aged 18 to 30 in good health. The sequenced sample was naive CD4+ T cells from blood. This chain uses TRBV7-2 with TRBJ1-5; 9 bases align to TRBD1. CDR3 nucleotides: TGTGCCAGCAGCCCGAGGACAGGGGGCAATCAGCCCCAGCATTTT. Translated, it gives CASSPRTGGNQPQHF.